This TCR beta chain emerged from a study of cytotoxic CD8 clonotypes in ibrutinib-treated CLL. From cryopreserved PBMCs came about 2.1 micrograms of genomic DNA used for TCR beta libraries. Here immunoSEQ multiplex PCR was the method, and the copy in TCRdb shows in-frame clones only, minus some. The repertoire holds 200,000 to 250,000 clones, with 65% to 80% as singletons. Trimming removed 0 bases from V and 8 bases from J, with 11 bases in between. Germline V CDR1 and CDR2: GTSNPN, SVGIG (reference sequence). This CDR3 region has 13 residues. This TCR derives from a human donor with chronic lymphocytic leukemia. The chain has TRBV30 and TRBJ2-1, with D maybe TRBD1 (5 bases). The input for sequencing was PBMCs, taken after 12 months of ibrutinib treatment. CDR3 coding DNA: TGTGCCTGGAGTGTAAGCTGGGGCGATGAGCAGTTCTTC. Protein: CAWSVSWGDEQFF.